The entry below gives a single TCR beta chain sequence along with its context. No antigen is known for it. This CDR3 is 18 amino acids long. The germline CDR1 and CDR2 sequences are SGHTA and FQGNSA. The V and J ends lost 2 bases and 3 bases, in that order; junction bases with no gene match: 13. These data originate in a study of cytomegalovirus exposure and HLA in healthy donors. Study outcomes and limitations: Some V segments (TRBV6-2 and TRBV6-3 among them) were excluded as indistinguishable.

PCR involved 60 Vbeta and 13 Jbeta primers. Sequenced by immunoSEQ multiplex PCR; TCRdb stores in-frame clones only, minus some. The sample yields some 190,000 clones, roughly 82% seen once. This chain uses TRBV7-2 with TRBJ2-1, with TRBD2 matching 7 bases. The sequence was obtained from a man aged 40-49 years in good health and CMV-seronegative. The specimen was PBMCs. The CDR3 protein is CASSLSVTSYGVYNEQFF. The DNA of the CDR3 is TGTGCCAGCAGCTTAAGTGTGACTAGCTATGGGGTCTACAATGAGCAGTTCTTC.